This T cell receptor beta chain was recorded in a study of follicular helper T cells after annual influenza vaccination. Whole-study findings and limits: Successive annual vaccinations recalled a recurrent oligoclonal ICOS+CD38+ cTfh response with influenza-specific clonotypes.

Time point indicated: 2014-2015 season, pre-vaccination. Clones were sequenced by immunoSEQ multiplex PCR, and TCRdb holds only the in-frame ones, with some missing. The sample carries approximately 15,000 clones, 60% to 80% recorded once. As regards this clone: Its antigen remains unknown.

Germline CDR1 SEHNR, CDR2 FQNEAQ (reference sequence). This CDR3 region has 13 residues. The germline V and J ends were trimmed by 3 bases and 3 bases, with 8 bases remaining between them. The sequenced sample was CXCR5- memory CD4+ T cells sorted from blood, obtained on the day of influenza vaccination. V usage is TRBV7-9 and J usage is TRBJ1-2; perhaps TRBD1 as D (6 bases). This receptor was taken from an adult who received the influenza vaccine. The CDR3 loop is CASSLGGDYGYTF. As DNA, the CDR3 is TGTGCCAGCAGCTTGGGGGGCGACTATGGCTACACCTTC.